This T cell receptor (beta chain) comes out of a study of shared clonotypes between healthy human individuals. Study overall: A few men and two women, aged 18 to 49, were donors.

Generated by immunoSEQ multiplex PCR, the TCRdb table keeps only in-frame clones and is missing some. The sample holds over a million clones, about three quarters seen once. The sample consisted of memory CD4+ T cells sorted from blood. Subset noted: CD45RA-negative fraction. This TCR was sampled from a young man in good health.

CDR3 coding DNA: TGCGCCAGCAGCCAAGCCTCCGGGGGCGTCAAAAACATTCAGTACTTC. Protein product: CASSQASGGVKNIQYF. This sequence joins TRBV4-1 and TRBJ2-4; either TRBD1 or TRBD2 may fit D (6 bases each). The V gene's germline CDR1 is MGHRA and CDR2 YSYEKL. The CDR3 has 16 residues. The V end lost 1 base, the J end lost 3 bases, and 13 bases lay between the germline ends.